The TCR beta chain described here comes from a study of cytomegalovirus exposure and HLA in healthy donors. The CDR3 has 15 residues. The junction had 2 bases not matched to a gene; V was cut back by 2 bases and J by 0 bases. Germline CDR1 reads MNHNY; CDR2 reads SVGAGI (reference sequence). Primers: 60 Vbeta forward and 13 Jbeta reverse. Assay: immunoSEQ multiplex PCR; the TCRdb copy retains only in-frame clones and omits some. The profile covers about 180,000 clones, with 55% to 75% appearing a single time and 2.5% taken by the ten largest. In the case of this clone: Its antigen remains unidentified.

The donors were healthy bone marrow donors. Study-wide findings and caveats: Reports indicate that TCR beta sequences accurately predicted the HLA-A and HLA-B alleles of most subjects. Previous analysis showed most TCR beta V segments were productive about 90% or about 30% of the time.

The rearrangement uses TRBV6-6 and TRBJ1-1; TRBD1 matches 8 bases. Source material: PBMCs. The clonotype originates from a human donor in good health. This chain's CDR3 is CASSYTGGMNTEAFF. CDR3 in DNA: TGTGCCAGCAGTTACACAGGGGGGATGAACACTGAAGCTTTCTTT.